The TCR beta chain under discussion was sequenced for a study of circulating and synovial CD4+ cells in juvenile arthritis. With V trimmed by 3 bases and J by 1 base, 0 bases remained unmatched. The CDR3 spans 14 residues. Germline CDR1 reads MGHRA; CDR2 reads YSYEKL. Study-wide points: Compared with bulk blood, circulating pathogenic-like lymphocytes shared substantially more CDR3 sequences with synovial T cells. Bulk blood CD4 repertoires were more diverse than these. CPL and bulk CD4 samples differed at least tenfold in T cell genomes. Measured synovium overlap likely understates the true shared repertoire.

Of note for this clone: The antigen is not known.

Repertoires were generated with immunoSEQ multiplex PCR, while TCRdb's copy carries only in-frame clones and drops some. The top ten clones hold around 3.5% of a sample with several thousand clones, about four fifths of them seen once. The chain employs TRBV4-1 and TRBJ2-3; 8 bases fit TRBD2. The clonotype originates from a human donor with juvenile idiopathic arthritis. Sequencing used CD4+ T cells from synovial fluid. The CDR3 bases are TGCGCCAGCAGCCACGGGGGGGGCACAGATACGCAGTATTTT. It translates to CASSHGGGTDTQYF.